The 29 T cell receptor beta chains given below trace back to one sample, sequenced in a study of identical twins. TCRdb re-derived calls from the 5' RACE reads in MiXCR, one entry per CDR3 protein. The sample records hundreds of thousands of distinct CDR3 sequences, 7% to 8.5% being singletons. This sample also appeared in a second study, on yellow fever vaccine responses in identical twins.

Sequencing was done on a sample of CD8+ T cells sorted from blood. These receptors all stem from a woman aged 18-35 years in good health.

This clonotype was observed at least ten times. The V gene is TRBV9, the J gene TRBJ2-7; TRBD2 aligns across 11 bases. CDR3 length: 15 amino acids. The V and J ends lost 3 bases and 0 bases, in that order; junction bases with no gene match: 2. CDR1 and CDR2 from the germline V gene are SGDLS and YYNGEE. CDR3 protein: CASSEGLADSYEQYF. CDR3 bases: TGTGCCAGCAGCGAGGGACTAGCGGACTCCTACGAGCAGTACTTC.

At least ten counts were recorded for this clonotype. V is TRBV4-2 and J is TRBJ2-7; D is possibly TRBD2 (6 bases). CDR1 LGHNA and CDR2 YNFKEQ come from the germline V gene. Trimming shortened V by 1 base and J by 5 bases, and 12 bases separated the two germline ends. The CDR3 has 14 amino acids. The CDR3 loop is CASSQGLEFDEQYF. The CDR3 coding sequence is TGTGCCAGCAGCCAAGGACTAGAGTTTGACGAGCAGTACTTC.

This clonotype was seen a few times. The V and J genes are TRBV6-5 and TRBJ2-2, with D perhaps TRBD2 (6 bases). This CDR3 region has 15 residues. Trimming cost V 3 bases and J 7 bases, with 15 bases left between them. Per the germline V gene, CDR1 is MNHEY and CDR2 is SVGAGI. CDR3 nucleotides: TGTGCCAGCAGTTATCTTGCGCCCGGGGGCGGGGAGCTGTTTTTT. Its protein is CASSYLAPGGGELFF.

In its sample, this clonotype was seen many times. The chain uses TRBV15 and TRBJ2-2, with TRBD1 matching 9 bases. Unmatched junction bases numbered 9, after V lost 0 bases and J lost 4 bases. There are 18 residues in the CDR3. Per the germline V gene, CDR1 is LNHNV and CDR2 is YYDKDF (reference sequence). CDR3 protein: CATSRDTLQGAVTGELFF. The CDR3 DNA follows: TGTGCCACCAGCAGAGACACGTTACAGGGGGCGGTCACCGGGGAGCTGTTTTTT.

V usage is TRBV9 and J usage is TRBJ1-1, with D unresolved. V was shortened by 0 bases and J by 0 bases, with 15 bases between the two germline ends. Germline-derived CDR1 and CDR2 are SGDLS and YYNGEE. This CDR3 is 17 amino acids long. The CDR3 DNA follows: TGTGCCAGCAGCGTAGGTGACGCTCCCCCTCTGAACACTGAAGCTTTCTTT. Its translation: CASSVGDAPPLNTEAFF.

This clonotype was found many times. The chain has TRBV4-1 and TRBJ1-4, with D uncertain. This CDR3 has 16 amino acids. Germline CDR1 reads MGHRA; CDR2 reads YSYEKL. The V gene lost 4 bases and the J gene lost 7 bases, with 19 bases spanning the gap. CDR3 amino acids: CASSRPPSGMSEKLFF. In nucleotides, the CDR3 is TGCGCCAGCAGCCGACCCCCAAGTGGGATGAGTGAAAAACTGTTTTTT.

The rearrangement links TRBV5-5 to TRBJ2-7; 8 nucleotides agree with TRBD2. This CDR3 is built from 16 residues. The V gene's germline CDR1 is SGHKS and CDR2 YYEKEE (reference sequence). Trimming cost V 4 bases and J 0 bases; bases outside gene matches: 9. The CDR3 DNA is TGTGCCAGCAGCCGTCCGGGGAGCGGGAGCTCCTACGAGCAGTACTTC. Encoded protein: CASSRPGSGSSYEQYF.

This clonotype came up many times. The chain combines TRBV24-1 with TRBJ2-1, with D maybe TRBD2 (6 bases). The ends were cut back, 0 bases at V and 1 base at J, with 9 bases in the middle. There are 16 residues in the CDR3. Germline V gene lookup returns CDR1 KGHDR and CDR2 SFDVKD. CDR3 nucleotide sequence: TGTGCCACCAGTGATTTGTCCGGGACTTCCTACAATGAGCAGTTCTTC. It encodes CATSDLSGTSYNEQFF.

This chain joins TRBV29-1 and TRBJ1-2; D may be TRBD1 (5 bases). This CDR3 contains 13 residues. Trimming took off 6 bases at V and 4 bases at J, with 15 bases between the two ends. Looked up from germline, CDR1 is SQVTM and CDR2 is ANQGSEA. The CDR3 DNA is TGCAGCGTGCCAAGGCCGACAGCCTATGGCTACACCTTC. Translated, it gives CSVPRPTAYGYTF.

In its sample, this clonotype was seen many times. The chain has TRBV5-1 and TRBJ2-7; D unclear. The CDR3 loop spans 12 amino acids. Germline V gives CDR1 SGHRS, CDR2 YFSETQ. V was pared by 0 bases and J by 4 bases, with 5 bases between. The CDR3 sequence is CASSLDGYEQYV. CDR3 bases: TGCGCCAGCAGCTTGGACGGTTACGAGCAGTACGTC.

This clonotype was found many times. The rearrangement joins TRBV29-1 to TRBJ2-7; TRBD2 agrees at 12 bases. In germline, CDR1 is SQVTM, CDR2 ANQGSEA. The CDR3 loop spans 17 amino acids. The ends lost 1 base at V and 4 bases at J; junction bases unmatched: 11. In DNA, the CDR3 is TGCAGCGTTGAAGTTCTGACTAGCGGGAGATTGATGTACGAGCAGTACTTC. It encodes CSVEVLTSGRLMYEQYF.

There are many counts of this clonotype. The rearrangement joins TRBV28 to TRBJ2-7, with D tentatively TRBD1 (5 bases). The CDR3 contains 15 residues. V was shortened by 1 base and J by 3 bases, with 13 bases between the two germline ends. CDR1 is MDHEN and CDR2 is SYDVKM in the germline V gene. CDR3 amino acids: CASSLYDSTLYEQYF. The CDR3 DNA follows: TGTGCCAGCAGTTTATATGACAGCACCCTCTACGAGCAGTACTTC.

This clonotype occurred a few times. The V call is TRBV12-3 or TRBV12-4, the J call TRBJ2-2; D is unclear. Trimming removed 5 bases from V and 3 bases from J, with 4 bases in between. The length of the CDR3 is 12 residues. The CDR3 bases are TGTGCCAGCAGTAAACACACCGGGGAGCTGTTTTTT. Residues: CASSKHTGELFF.

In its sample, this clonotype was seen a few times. The CDR3 DNA is TGTGCCAGCAGTGAACGAAAAGGCTACGAGCAGTACTTC. It encodes CASSERKGYEQYF. The chain recombines TRBV25-1 with TRBJ2-7; D not certain. Germline V gives CDR1 MGHDK, CDR2 SYGVNS. The germline V and J ends were trimmed by 2 bases and 3 bases, with 8 bases remaining between them. The CDR3 is made up of 13 amino acids.

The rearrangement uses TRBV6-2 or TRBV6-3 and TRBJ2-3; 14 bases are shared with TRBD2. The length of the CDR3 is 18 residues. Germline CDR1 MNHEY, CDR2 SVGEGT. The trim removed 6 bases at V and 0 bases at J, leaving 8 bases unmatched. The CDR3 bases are TGTGCCAGCAGCCCCTGGACTAGCGGGGGGCCTAGCACAGATACGCAGTATTTT. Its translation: CASSPWTSGGPSTDTQYF.

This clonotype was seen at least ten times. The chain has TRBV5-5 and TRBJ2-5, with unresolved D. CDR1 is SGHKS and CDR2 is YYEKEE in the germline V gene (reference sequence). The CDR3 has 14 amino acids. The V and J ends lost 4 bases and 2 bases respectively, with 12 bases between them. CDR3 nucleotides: TGTGCCAGCAGCGCACCCTACGCGCAAGAGACCCAGTACTTC. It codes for CASSAPYAQETQYF.

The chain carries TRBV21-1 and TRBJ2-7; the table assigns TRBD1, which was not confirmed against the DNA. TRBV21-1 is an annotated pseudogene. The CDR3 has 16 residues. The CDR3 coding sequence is TGTGCCAGCAGCACCCTGGGGGGGGGCTTGTCCTACGAGCAGTACTTC. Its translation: CASSTLGGGLSYEQYF.

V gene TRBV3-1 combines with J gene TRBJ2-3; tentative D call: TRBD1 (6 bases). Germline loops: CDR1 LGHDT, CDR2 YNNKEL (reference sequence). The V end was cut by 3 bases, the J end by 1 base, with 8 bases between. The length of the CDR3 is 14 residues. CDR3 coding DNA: TGTGCCAGCAGCCAGGACAGCCGCACAGATACGCAGTATTTT. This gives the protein CASSQDSRTDTQYF.

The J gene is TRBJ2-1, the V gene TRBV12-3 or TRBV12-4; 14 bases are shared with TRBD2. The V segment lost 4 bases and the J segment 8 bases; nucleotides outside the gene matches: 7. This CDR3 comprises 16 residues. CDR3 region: CASSYGTSGSKYEQFF. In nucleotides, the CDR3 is TGTGCCAGCAGTTATGGGACTAGCGGGAGTAAGTATGAGCAGTTCTTC.

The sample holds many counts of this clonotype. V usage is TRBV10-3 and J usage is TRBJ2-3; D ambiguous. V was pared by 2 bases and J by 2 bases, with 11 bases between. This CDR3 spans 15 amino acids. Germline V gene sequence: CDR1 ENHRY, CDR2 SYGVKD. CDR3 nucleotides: TGTGCCATCAGTGAGCCAGGACCTTCCACAGATACGCAGTATTTT. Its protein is CAISEPGPSTDTQYF.

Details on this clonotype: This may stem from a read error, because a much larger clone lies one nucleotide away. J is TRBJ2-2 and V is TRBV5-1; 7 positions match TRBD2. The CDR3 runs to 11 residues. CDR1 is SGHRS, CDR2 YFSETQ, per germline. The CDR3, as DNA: TGCACCAGCAGCGGGGCTGGGGAGCTGTTTTTT. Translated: CTSSGAGELFF.

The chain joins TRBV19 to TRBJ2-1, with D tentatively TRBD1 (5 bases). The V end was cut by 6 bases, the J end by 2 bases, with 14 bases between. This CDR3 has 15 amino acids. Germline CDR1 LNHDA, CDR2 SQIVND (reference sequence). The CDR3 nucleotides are TGTGCCAGTAGGGGCATGGGGCGAACCTACAATGAGCAGTTCTTC. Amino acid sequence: CASRGMGRTYNEQFF.

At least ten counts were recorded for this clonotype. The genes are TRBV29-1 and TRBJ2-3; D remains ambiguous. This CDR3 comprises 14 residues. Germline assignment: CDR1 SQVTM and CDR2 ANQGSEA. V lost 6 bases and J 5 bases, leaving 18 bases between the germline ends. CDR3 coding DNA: TGCAGCGTCCCCCGGCAAGGGCGTGGAGATACGCAGTATTTT. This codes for CSVPRQGRGDTQYF.

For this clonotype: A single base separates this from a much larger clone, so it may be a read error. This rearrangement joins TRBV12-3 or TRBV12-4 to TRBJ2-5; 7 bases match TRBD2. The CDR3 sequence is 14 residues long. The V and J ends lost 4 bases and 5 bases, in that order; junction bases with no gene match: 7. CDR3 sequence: CASSSLAFGETQYF. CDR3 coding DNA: TGTGCCAGCAGTTCACTAGCGTTTGGCGAGACCCAGTACTTC.

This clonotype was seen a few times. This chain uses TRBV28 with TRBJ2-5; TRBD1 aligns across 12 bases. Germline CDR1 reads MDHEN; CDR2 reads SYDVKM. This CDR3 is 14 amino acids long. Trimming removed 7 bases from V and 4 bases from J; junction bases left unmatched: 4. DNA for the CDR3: TGTGCCAGCACCCGGGACAGGGGGCGAGAGACCCAGTACTTC. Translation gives CASTRDRGRETQYF. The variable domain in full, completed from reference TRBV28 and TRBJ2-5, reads DVKVTQSSRYLVKRTGEKVFLECVQDMDHENMFWYRQDPGLGLRLIYFSYDVKMKEKGDIPEGYSVSREKKERFSLILESASTNQTSMYLCASTRDRGRETQYFGPGTRLLVL.

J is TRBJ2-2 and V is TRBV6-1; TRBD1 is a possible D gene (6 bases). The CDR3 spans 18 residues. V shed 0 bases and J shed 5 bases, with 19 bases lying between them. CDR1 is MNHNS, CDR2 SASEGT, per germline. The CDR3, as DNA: TGTGCCAGCAGTGAAGCGTTATCTGTTGTTAGGGGGACCGGGGAGCTGTTTTTT. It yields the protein CASSEALSVVRGTGELFF.

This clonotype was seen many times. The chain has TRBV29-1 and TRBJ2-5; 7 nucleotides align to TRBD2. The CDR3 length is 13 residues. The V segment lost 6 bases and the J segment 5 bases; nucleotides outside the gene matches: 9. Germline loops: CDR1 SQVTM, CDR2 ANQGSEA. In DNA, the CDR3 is TGCAGCGTCCCCGGACTAGGCGGGGAGACCCAGTACTTC. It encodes CSVPGLGGETQYF.

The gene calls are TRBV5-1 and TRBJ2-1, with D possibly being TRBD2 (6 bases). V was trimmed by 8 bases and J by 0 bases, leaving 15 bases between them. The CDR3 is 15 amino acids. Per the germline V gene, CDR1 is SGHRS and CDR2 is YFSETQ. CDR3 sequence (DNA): TGCGCCAGTCACCCCGGGAGAAGCTCCTACAATGAGCAGTTCTTC. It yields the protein CASHPGRSSYNEQFF.

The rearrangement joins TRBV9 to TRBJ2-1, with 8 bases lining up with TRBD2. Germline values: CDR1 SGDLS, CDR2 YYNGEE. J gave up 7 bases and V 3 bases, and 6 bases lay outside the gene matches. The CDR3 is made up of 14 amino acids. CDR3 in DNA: TGTGCCAGCAGCGCGGGGGGGGCCGGGAATGAGCAGTTCTTC. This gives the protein CASSAGGAGNEQFF.